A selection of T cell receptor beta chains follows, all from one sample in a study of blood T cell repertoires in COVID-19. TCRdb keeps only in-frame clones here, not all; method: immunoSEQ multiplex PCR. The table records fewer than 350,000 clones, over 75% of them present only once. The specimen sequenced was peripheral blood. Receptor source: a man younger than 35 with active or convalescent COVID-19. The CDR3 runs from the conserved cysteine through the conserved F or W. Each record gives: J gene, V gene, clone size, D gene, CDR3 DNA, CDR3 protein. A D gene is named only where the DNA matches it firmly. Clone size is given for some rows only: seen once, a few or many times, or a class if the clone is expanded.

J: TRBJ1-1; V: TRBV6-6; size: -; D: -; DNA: TGTGCCAGCAGTTACTCGGCAGACTGGGTTGAAGCTTTCTTT; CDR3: CASSYSADWVEAFF
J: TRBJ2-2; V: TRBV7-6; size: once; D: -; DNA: TGTGCCAGCAGCAACCCCTTCAGGGAGAACACCGGGGAGCTGTTTTTT; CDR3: CASSNPFRENTGELFF
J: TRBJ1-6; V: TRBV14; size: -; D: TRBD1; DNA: TGTGCCAGCAGCCAGACAGGGGGCGCGGGTTCACCCCTCCACTTT; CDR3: CASSQTGGAGSPLHF
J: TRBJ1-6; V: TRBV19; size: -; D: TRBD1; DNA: TGTGCCAGTACCGGGGGACAGGAAATTTCACCCCTCCACTTT; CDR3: CASTGGQEISPLHF
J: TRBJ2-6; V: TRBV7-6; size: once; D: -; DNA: TGTGCCAGCAGCTGGGATTATTTACAGGGAACTGGGGCCAACGTCCTGACTTTC; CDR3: CASSWDYLQGTGANVLTF
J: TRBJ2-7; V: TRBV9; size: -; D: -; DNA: TGTGCCAGCAGCCCGCCCACGAGCTACGAGCAGTACTTC; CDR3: CASSPPTSYEQYF
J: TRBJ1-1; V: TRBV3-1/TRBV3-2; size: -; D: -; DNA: TGTGCCAGCAGCCAAAATGAGGGGAACACTGAAGCTTTCTTT; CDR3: CASSQNEGNTEAFF
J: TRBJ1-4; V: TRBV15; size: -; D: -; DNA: TGTGCCACCAGCAGAGGGCCTGTTGCGGACTCTAATGAAAAACTGTTTTTT; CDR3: CATSRGPVADSNEKLFF
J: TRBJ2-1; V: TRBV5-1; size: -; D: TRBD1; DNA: TGCGCCAGCAGCGAGGACAGGGGGCAGGCTGAGCAGTTCTTC; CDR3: CASSEDRGQAEQFF
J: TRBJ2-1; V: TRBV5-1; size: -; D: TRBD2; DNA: TGCGCCAGTTATCGTGGGACTAGCGGGGTTAATGAGCAGTTCTTC; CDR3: CASYRGTSGVNEQFF
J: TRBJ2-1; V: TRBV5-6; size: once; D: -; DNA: TGTGCCAGCAGCTTTGGGCAGGCACCTAATAGGGAGCAGTTCTTC; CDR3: CASSFGQAPNREQFF
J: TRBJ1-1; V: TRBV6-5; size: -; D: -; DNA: TGTGCCAGCAAAATCGCGAAGTACACTGAAGCTTTCTTT; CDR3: CASKIAKYTEAFF
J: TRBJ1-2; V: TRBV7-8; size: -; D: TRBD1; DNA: TGTGCCAGCAGCTTAGCTGGACAGGGAACAACTGGCTACACCTTC; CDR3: CASSLAGQGTTGYTF
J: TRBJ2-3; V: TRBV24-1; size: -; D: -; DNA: TGTGCCACCAGTGAAACAGGTTTCGCAGATACGCAGTATTTT; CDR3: CATSETGFADTQYF
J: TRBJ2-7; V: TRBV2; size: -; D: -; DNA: TGTGCCAGCAGTGGTGGAAAGGGGTACGAGCAGTACTTC; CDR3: CASSGGKGYEQYF
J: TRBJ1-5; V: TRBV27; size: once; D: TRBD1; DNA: TGTGCCAGCAGTACCAACTGGGACAGGGTTCTGAATCAGCCCCAGCATTTT; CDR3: CASSTNWDRVLNQPQHF
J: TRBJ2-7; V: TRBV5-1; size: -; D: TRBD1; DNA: TGCGCCAGCAGCCAGAGACAGGGGTGGAGCGAGCAGTACTTC; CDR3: CASSQRQGWSEQYF
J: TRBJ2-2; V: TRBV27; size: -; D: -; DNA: TGTGCCAGCAGTTCCTTTCTTACCGGGGAGCTGTTTTTT; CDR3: CASSSFLTGELFF
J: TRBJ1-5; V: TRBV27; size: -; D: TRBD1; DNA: TGTGCCAGCAGTTTATCGGGGACAGGGGGCAATCAGCCCCAGCATTTT; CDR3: CASSLSGTGGNQPQHF
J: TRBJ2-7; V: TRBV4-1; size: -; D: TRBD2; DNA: TGCGCCAGCAGCCAAACACCGGGACTAGCGGGCTACGAGCAGTACTTC; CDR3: CASSQTPGLAGYEQYF
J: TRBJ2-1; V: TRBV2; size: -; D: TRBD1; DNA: TGTGCCAGCAGGGAAATAAGGACAGGGAGCAATGAGCAGTTCTTC; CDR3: CASREIRTGSNEQFF
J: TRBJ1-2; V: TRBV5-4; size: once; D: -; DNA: TGTGCCAGCAGCCGGACAGTTGACTATGGCTACACCTTC; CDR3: CASSRTVDYGYTF
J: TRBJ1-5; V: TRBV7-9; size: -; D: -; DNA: TGTGCCAGCAGCTTCGGGGGGTGGGCCGGTAGCAATCAGCCCCAGCATTTT; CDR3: CASSFGGWAGSNQPQHF